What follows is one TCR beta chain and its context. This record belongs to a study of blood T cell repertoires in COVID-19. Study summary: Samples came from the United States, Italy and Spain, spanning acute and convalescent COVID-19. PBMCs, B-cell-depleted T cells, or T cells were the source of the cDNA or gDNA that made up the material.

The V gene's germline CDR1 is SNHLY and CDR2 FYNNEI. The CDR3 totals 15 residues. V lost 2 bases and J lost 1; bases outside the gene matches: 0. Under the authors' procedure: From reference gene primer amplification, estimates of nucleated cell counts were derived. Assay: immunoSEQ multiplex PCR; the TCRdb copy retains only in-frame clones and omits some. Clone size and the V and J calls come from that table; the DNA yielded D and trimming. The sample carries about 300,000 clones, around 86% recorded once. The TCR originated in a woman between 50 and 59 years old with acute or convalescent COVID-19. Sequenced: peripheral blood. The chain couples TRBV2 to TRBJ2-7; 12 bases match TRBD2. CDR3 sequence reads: CASSELAGGSYEQYF. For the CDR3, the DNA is TGTGCCAGCAGTGAACTAGCGGGAGGGTCCTACGAGCAGTACTTC.